Sequencing of this TCR beta chain was carried out in a study of cytomegalovirus exposure and HLA in healthy donors (dated by TCRdb to the late 2010s). With respect to the entire study: In an earlier analysis of about 560 of the donors, about 270 Gb of sequence data and 90 million to 120 million unique TCR beta sequences from roughly 200 million T cells were reported. The study aimed to test whether cataloging public T cell receptors could reveal signatures of past pathogen exposure. A later analysis re-examined previously published TCR beta repertoires from about 700 donors and added high-resolution HLA genotyping to investigate patterns of TCR occurrence. HLA typing covered class I and class II loci at four-digit resolution. Across around 400 genotyped donors of the cohort, an average of about 250,000 unique TCR beta nucleotide sequences per donor were sequenced, and roughly 20% of those sequences were non-productive. Of the approximately 400 genotyped donors, about 80% fell in the genetic ancestry cluster associated with self-reported Caucasian donors. The study used immunosequencing to profile the T cell repertoires of 666 subjects and linked those repertoires to cytomegalovirus serostatus. Approximately 300 gigabases of sequencing data and approximately 93 million unique TCR sequences were included in an early release covering 550 to 650 HLA-typed donors. Roughly 5 DR-DQ haplotypes were handled as single units for association and clustering because linkage in the cohort was strong. Every repertoire in the discovery cohort had been generated on one and the same sequencing platform. The later analysis used no new phenotypic data to find candidate immune exposures, relying instead on TCR beta sequences and their occurrence across donors. Besides the first cohort of 500 to 700 subjects, a separate validation cohort made up of roughly 120 different subjects was used. A later genetic analysis used genome-wide SNP genotypes for 398 of the 666 donors, treating that subset as a discovery cohort. In an earlier analysis of a few hundred of the donors, high-throughput TCR beta sequencing was used to judge whether each TCR beta V gene segment behaved as functional or pseudogenic. Typing coverage differed by locus: A, B, C, DRB1 and DQB1 were typed in about 620-630 donors, DQA1 in about 510, DPA1 in 600 to 610, and DPB1 in just under 480. The study combined high-throughput TCR immunosequencing, statistical association of individual TCRs with disease status, and machine learning to predict cytomegalovirus infection status. Donor age, sex, ethnicity and CMV serostatus were compiled alongside the repertoire data. The research as a whole found: In a later genetic analysis, fewer N-insertions in productive TCRs were reported among donors in an Asian-associated ancestry cluster than the approximately 670-donor mean. A later analysis reported that several top co-occurrence clusters appeared linked to parvovirus B19, influenza, CMV and Epstein-Barr virus. The study gave a list of 150 to 200 TCR beta chains associated with cytomegalovirus. A few of the identified cytomegalovirus-associated TCR beta chains were confirmed in vitro to be specific for cytomegalovirus antigens. Assigning TCR associations to individual alleles was difficult when HLA alleles, especially DR and DQ, strongly co-occurred. Because HLA typing was unavailable for some donors at each locus, only the typed subset was used in association tests. In an earlier analysis of more than 450 of the donors, most TCR beta V segments were observed in productive rearrangements about 87% or about 30% of the time, broadly matching IMGT annotations. A cluster of highly shared sequence variants was judged likely to represent a technical artifact of the sequencing pipeline. Because the 87-base-pair reads could not distinguish some IMGT-functional V segments, including TRBV6-2 and TRBV6-3, those segments were excluded. CMV serostatus was the only immune exposure information available for the cohort. Specific HLA alleles were associated with 15,000 to 20,000 TCR beta sequences at a false discovery rate of 0.05 in a later analysis. Most TCR sequences were observed very rarely across donors, whereas some public TCRs were present in many individuals. The cohort was sequenced for TCR beta chains only, and without alpha or paired-chain data the features that could be detected were limited. The earlier analysis of approximately 560 of the donors excluded 15 to 20 rarely observed V segments, including chromosome 9 orphons, because counts were too low. A later analysis found that most CMV-associated TCR beta chains appeared HLA-restricted, with HLA associations seemingly driven largely by CMV exposure. A later analysis found that TCR association rates varied across HLA loci, with DRB1 alleles showing the most associated TCRs and HLA-C alleles the fewest. Presence/absence analyses assumed roughly uniform sequencing depth across donors, an assumption that may not hold. The classifier was reported to diagnose cytomegalovirus status with high specificity and sensitivity in both the original and validation cohorts. The authors suggested that the approach could potentially be generalized to other disease states and immunological phenotypes. A further reported finding was that TCR beta sequences accurately predicted the HLA-A and HLA-B alleles for most subjects in the first cohort. Linkage disequilibrium might explain the correlated functional status among segregating V segments, but an unknown experimental factor could not be ruled out. A later analysis found that HLA-associated TCR beta chains were more clonally expanded and had lower generation probabilities than equally common non-associated chains. An association between a missense DCLRE1C variant and V-gene and J-gene trimming of TCR beta chains was found in a later genetic analysis and replicated in an independent cohort.

As for this clone: Its binding antigen is unknown. No much larger clone is present one base from it, and per-base qualities are unavailable.

Library generation was performed with the immunoSEQ multiplex PCR assay. For the multiplex PCR, a mixture combining 60 forward primers for TCR Vbeta segments and 13 reverse primers for TCR Jbeta segments was used. A multiplex PCR assay on genomic DNA amplified the CDR3 region of rearranged TCR beta genes. Amplified TCR beta libraries were sequenced as 87-base-pair reads on the Illumina HiSeq System. The original pipeline was this. A later analysis counted some 80 million unique TCR beta chains across the 650 to 800 repertoires, and about 10 million of these chains were shared by at least two donors. Raw reads were error-corrected and collapsed into unique sequences by a nearest-neighbor algorithm in which closely related sequences were merged to remove PCR and sequencing errors. Alignment of CDR3 sequences to IMGT reference sequences was used to assign V, D and J gene segments. For a sequence to be retained, at least a six-nucleotide match to both a V gene segment and a J gene segment was required. A rearrangement was called productive if the CDR3 had no stop codons and remained in frame with V and J, and every other rearrangement was called non-productive. CDR3 was defined by IMGT convention, running from the second conserved V-encoded cysteine to the conserved J-encoded phenylalanine. Sequences without an unambiguous match to a single V gene segment were excluded from the earlier analysis of over 500 of the donors. In an earlier analysis of approximately 590 of the donors, V segments were called functional above 56.7% productive rearrangements and were called segregating when the between-donor standard deviation exceeded 5%. A statistical classification framework was built to diagnose cytomegalovirus status from the catalog of TCR beta chain sequences. V and J gene assignment, in a later analysis, came from comparing TCR nucleotide sequences with IMGT/GENE-DB human TR gene sequences. The TCRdist pipeline was used in a later analysis to assign CDR3 sequences and most-parsimonious VDJ recombination scenarios. In a later analysis, each TCR beta chain was defined by its CDR3 amino acid sequence together with its V-gene family, and reads without a unique V-gene family were excluded. In a later analysis, 450 to 600 highly shared, low-generation-probability nucleotide sequences were removed to address suspected cross-contamination and a sequencing artifact. In a later analysis, a clonal expansion index was calculated for each public chain from normalized within-repertoire ranks of inferred template counts. A later analysis computed generation probabilities with a VDJ recombination model fitted to out-of-frame rearrangements, and checked the results against IGoR. In a later analysis, TCR-TCR, TCR-HLA and TCR-CMV co-occurrence was scored with hypergeometric tests, and a repertoire-size bias correction was applied to TCR pairs. In a later analysis, false discovery rates were estimated by permuting HLA or CMV assignments 20 times. In a later analysis, co-occurring TCRs were grouped using DBSCAN, with TCRdist sequence similarity added in when clustering inside HLA-allele-positive subsets. Co-occurrence clustering excluded repertoires with fewer than 30,000 or more than 120,000 public chains, plus five with anomalous nucleotide sharing. Imported from immuneACCESS, the table was reduced by TCRdb to in-frame sequences with V and J called. These copies leave out some clones; in studies compared against another copy, an unresolved V gene accounts for under half, and the cause of the remainder is not known. V, J and clone size derive from that table, while D and trimming were established from the DNA sequence. The sample contains approximately 220,000 clones, roughly 88% of them found a single time. The ten most abundant clones make up roughly 0.71% of the sample.

In total, 630 or so healthy bone marrow donors made up the cohort. All cohort members were sampled while nominally healthy, although unrecorded immune exposures were likely present. The donor tested CMV seronegative and was one of the 352 seronegative cohort members. A peripheral blood sample was provided by each donor, and peripheral blood mononuclear cells were used for TCR beta sequencing. Genomic DNA extraction from the blood cell samples was performed with the Qiagen DNeasy Blood Extraction Kit. There are 16 amino acids in the CDR3, from cysteine to phenylalanine inclusive. The read is trimmed to its CDR3 DNA, 48 bases read in frame from base 1. Trimming costs V 1 base and J 2 bases, and their ends lie 12 bases apart. The germline V gene supplies CDR1 MGHDK and CDR2 SYGVNS.

This sequence uses TRBV25-1 and TRBJ2-1, and perhaps TRBD2 as D gene, on 6 matching bases. What was sequenced was PBMCs. The clonotype was recovered from a boy aged 2-9 years in good health and CMV-seronegative. The CDR3 corresponds to CASSEWLASPYNEQFF. The bases read TGTGCCAGCAGTGAATGGCTAGCGAGCCCCTACAATGAGCAGTTCTTC.